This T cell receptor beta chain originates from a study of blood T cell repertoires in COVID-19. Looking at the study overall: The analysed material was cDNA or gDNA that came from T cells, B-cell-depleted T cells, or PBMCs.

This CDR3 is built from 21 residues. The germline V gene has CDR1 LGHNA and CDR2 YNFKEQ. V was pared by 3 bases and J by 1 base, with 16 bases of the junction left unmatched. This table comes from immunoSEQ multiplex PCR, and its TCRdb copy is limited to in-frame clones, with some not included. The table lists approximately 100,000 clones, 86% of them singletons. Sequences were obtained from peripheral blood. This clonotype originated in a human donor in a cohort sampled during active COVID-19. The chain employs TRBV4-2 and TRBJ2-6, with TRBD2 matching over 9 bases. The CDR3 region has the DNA TGTGCCAGCAGCCACCCCTCCGGGGGCCGAGCGGGAGGTTCTGGGGCCAACGTCCTGACTTTC. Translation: CASSHPSGGRAGGSGANVLTF.